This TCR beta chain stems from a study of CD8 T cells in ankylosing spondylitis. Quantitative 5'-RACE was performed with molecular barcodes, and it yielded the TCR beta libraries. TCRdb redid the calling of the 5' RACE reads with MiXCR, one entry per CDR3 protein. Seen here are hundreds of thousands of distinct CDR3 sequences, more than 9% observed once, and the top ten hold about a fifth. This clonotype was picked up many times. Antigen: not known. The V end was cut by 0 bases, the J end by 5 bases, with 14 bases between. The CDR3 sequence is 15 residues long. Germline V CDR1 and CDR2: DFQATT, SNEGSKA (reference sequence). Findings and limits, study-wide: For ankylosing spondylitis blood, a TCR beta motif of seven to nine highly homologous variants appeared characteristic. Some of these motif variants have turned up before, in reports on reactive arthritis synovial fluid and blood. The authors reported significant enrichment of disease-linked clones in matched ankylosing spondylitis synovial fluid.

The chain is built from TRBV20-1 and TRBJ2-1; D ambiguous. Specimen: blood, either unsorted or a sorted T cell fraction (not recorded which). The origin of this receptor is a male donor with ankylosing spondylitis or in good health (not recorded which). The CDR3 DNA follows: TGCAGTGCTAGAGATTCCGTCCGGAAGGACAATGAGCAGTTCTTC. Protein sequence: CSARDSVRKDNEQFF.